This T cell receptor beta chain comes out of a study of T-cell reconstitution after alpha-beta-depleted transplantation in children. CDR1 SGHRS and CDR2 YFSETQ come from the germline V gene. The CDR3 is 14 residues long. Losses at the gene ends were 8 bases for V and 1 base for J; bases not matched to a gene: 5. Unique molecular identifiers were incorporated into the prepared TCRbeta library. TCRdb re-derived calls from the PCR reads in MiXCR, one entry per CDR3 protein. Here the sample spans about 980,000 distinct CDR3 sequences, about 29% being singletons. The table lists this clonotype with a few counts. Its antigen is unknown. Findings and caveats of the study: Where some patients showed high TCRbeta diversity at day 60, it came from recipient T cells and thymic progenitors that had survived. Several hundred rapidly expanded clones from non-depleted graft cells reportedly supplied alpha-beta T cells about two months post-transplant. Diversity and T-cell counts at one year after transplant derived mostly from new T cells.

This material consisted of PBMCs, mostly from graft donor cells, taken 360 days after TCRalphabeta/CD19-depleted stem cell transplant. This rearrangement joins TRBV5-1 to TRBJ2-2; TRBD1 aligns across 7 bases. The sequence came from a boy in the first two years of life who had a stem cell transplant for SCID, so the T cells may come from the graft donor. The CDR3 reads CASSGTVNTGELFF. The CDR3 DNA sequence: TGCGCCAGTTCCGGGACAGTGAACACCGGGGAGCTGTTTTTT.